This T cell receptor (beta chain) was recovered during a study of T cells in Graves' hyperthyroidism and ophthalmopathy (dated by TCRdb to about 2019). Describing the broader study: Peripheral blood was sampled at the time of initial diagnosis, prior to any treatment. An independent validation cohort of about 19 hyperthyroidism patients and about 16 patients who later progressed to ophthalmopathy tested prospective prediction of ophthalmopathy. The study also compared thyroid tissue and blood T-cell repertoires from about six Graves' hyperthyroidism patients. Once sampling was done, hyperthyroidism patients were given methimazole at a starting dose of 30 mg daily, whereas ophthalmopathy patients were given high-dose intravenous methylprednisolone. To identify distinguishing TCR V-J signatures, a discovery cohort of around 100 patients was used, comprising 40 to 45 with Graves' ophthalmopathy and roughly 60 with stable Graves' hyperthyroidism. The roughly 91 discovery patients were randomly divided into training and test sets at a 7:3 ratio. The paper reports TCR Vbeta CDR3 sequencing of about 140 peripheral blood samples: under 45 ophthalmopathy, roughly 74 hyperthyroidism and 17 progressor patients. Beyond this particular receptor, the publication reports: A 13 V-J signature model separated ophthalmopathy from stable hyperthyroidism, with approximately 87% sensitivity and about 81% specificity in cross-validation and 80%/75% in testing. In validation, the model predicted progression to ophthalmopathy with 55% to 71% sensitivity and around 72% specificity, a median of 6.5 months before onset. Most expanded thyroid clonotypes (frequency above 0.001) were also detected in blood, suggesting blood repertoires may reflect thyroid immune responses. Sample size was not statistically predetermined, and blinding of investigators to group allocation was not performed.

The TCR beta CDR3 regions were amplified from the RNA transcripts. The TCR CDR3 was subjected to a first round of RT-PCR using the HTBI primer set and the Qiagen OneStep RT-PCR kit. Libraries were constructed in a second round of multiplex PCR, after which size selection and purification were performed. Paired-end sequencing of the libraries was performed with 100 bp reads on an Illumina HiSeq2000. Regarding the original processing steps: SOAPnuke was used to process the raw data, throwing out any read that contained adapters or uncalled bases, had a mean Phred below 15, or lacked an exact constant-primer or identifier match. High-quality paired reads were merged using COPE v1.2.5, and each unique nucleotide sequence was defined as a clonotype. MiTCR v1.1 was used to align clonotypes to the IMGT TRBV, TRBD and TRBJ reference segments. The analysis included only V-J combinations with a frequency above 0.0001, which together covered around 99% of the repertoires. The TCS score was defined as the ratio of F50 (clonal expansion) to E x V (chaos), calculated using BLOSUM62-based TCRdist between CDR3 peptides within each V-J. Welch's t-statistics and random forest reduced approximately 520 V-J features to 10 to 15, which were used in a naive Bayes classifier (R e1071). The similarity between thyroid and blood repertoires was quantified using the Morisita-Horn index. Starting from the raw public reads, TCRdb applied fastp trimming at Q25, assembled clones with MiXCR and retained in-frame beta chains. Identical CDR3 proteins give one entry, which carries the most common genes and DNA. TCRdb's processing, not the authors', yielded these V and J calls. Here the sample has 50,000 to 60,000 distinct CDR3 sequences; 49% occur a single time. The ten largest account for around 12% of the sample.

Of note for this clonotype: Its antigen is unknown. Qualities for individual bases were not recorded, and no much larger clone is one base off.

In the ophthalmopathy patients, disease was moderately to severely active, with a Clinical Activity Score of 3 or more, a NOSPECS grade of 4 or more, and a duration of less than 3 months. Exclusion was applied to patients with uncontrolled infections, other autoimmune diseases, pregnancy or lactation. Diagnoses were based on clinical symptoms, serum thyroxine and TRAb, thyroid ultrasound and orbital computed tomography. PBMCs were separated from about 10 ml of fresh peripheral blood using Ficoll-Paque density gradient centrifugation. Total RNA was extracted with Trizol reagent, and quality was checked on an Agilent 2100 Bioanalyzer. The clonotype was recovered from a woman younger than 45 with Graves' ophthalmopathy. The sequencing input was blood.

CDR3 sequence: CASSVGTGDNEQYF. The DNA is TGTGCCAGCAGCGTAGGGACAGGGGATAACGAGCAGTACTTC. The V and J genes are TRBV9 and TRBJ2-7; 9 junctional bases match TRBD1. The germline V gene yields SGDLS for CDR1 and YYNGEE for CDR2. V is pruned by 0 bases and J by 5 bases, leaving 3 bases of the junction without a gene match. From cysteine to phenylalanine, the CDR3 is 14 amino acids long. The DNA shown is the 42-base CDR3, in frame from base 1. Outside the CDR3, residues come from the reference TRBV9 and TRBJ2-7 proteins, so the full variable domain is: DSGVTQTPKHLITATGQRVTLRCSPRSGDLSVYWYQQSLDQGLQFLIQYYNGEERAKGNILERFSAQQFPDLHSELNLSSLELGDSALYFCASSVGTGDNEQYFGPGTRLTVT.